Following are 32 T cell receptor beta chains from one sample sequenced in a study of CD8+ T cells in alopecia areata. After isolation, RNA underwent reverse transcription to generate cDNA as the sequencing template. The table came from immunoSEQ multiplex PCR; TCRdb's copy has only in-frame clones and leaves some out. The repertoire consists of more than 200,000 clones, with about two thirds occurring once and the leading ten covering more than 0.95%. The input for sequencing was CD4+ T cells sorted from blood, taken at week 0. The receptors here all came from a human donor with alopecia areata.

The V gene is TRBV5-4, the J gene TRBJ1-1, with 8 nucleotides matching TRBD1. Germline loops: CDR1 SGHNT, CDR2 YYREEE (reference sequence). The CDR3 is 13 residues long. V gave up 2 bases and J gave up 4 bases; unmatched junction bases: 1. The CDR3 protein is CASSLTGGTEAFF. CDR3 DNA: TGTGCCAGCAGCTTAACAGGGGGCACTGAAGCTTTCTTT.

The chain combines TRBV29-1 with TRBJ1-2; 7 nucleotides match TRBD1. This CDR3 is built from 15 residues. V trimming: 3 bases; J trimming: 4 bases; junction bases outside the gene matches: 11. From germline, CDR1 is SQVTM and CDR2 ANQGSEA. CDR3 nucleotide sequence: TGCAGCGTTGATAACAGGGGCCGAGCTGGCTATGGCTACACCTTC. Protein: CSVDNRGRAGYGYTF.

The V call is TRBV30, the J call TRBJ2-1; the D gene is possibly TRBD1 (6 bases). The CDR3 sequence is 14 residues long. V gave up 2 bases and J gave up 3 bases, with 11 bases separating them. Per the germline V gene, CDR1 is GTSNPN and CDR2 is SVGIG (reference sequence). The CDR3 bases are TGTGCCTGGAGTTGGACAGCGATCTACAATGAGCAGTTCTTC. Translated, it gives CAWSWTAIYNEQFF.

V gene TRBV4-1 combines with J gene TRBJ2-2; 8 nucleotides agree with TRBD2. With V trimmed by 1 base and J by 6 bases, 4 bases remained unmatched. The V gene's germline CDR1 is MGHRA and CDR2 YSYEKL. The CDR3 sequence is 15 residues long. The chain's CDR3 is CASSQGGGRAGELFF. CDR3 coding DNA: TGCGCCAGCAGCCAAGGCGGGGGGCGCGCCGGGGAGCTGTTTTTT.

V usage is TRBV5-4 and J usage is TRBJ2-3, with D possibly being TRBD1 (5 bases). The germline V gene encodes CDR1 SGHNT and CDR2 YYREEE (reference sequence). The CDR3 has 14 residues. V was cut by 0 bases and J by 6 bases, with 11 bases left in between. CDR3 sequence (DNA): TGTGCCAGCAGCTTGGATACAGGCCCGGATACGCAGTATTTT. Translation: CASSLDTGPDTQYF.

The chain has TRBV30 and TRBJ1-2, with TRBD1 matching 7 bases. Germline loops: CDR1 GTSNPN, CDR2 SVGIG (reference sequence). The CDR3 extends over 12 amino acids. The V and J ends lost 0 bases and 7 bases, in that order; junction bases with no gene match: 2. In DNA, the CDR3 is TGTGCCTGGAGTGTAGGGGGCCGTGGCTACACCTTC. Translation gives CAWSVGGRGYTF.

The chain links TRBV20-1 to TRBJ2-5, with a tentative D call TRBD2 (5 bases). The length of the CDR3 is 11 residues. CDR1 is DFQATT and CDR2 is SNEGSKA in the germline V gene (reference sequence). Trimming pared 3 bases from V and 9 bases from J, leaving 11 bases between. The CDR3: CSARNEEAQYF. For the CDR3, the DNA is TGCAGTGCTAGGAACGAGGAGGCCCAGTACTTC.

V usage is TRBV7-2 and J usage is TRBJ2-5; the D gene is possibly TRBD2 (6 bases). The CDR3 loop spans 13 amino acids. V lost 1 base and J lost 9, with 12 bases in between. The V gene's germline CDR1 is SGHTA and CDR2 FQGNSA. Here the CDR3 reads CASSLGPWGAQYF. The CDR3 region has the DNA TGTGCCAGCAGCTTAGGACCCTGGGGGGCCCAGTACTTC. Looking up the rest from reference TRBV7-2 and TRBJ2-5 gives the full variable domain: GAGVSQSPSNKVTEKGKDVELRCDPISGHTALYWYRQSLGQGLEFLIYFQGNSAPDKSGLPSDRFSAERTGGSVSTLTIQRTQQEDSAVYLCASSLGPWGAQYFGPGTRLLVL.

The chain recombines TRBV6-6 with TRBJ2-3, with 8 bases matching TRBD2. The CDR3 loop spans 14 amino acids. Germline trimming cut 4 bases from V and 3 bases from J; bases unmatched to any gene: 3. Germline V gene lookup returns CDR1 MNHNY and CDR2 SVGAGI (reference sequence). The CDR3 region is CASSSGTRTDTQYF. The DNA of the CDR3 is TGTGCCAGCAGTTCCGGGACTAGGACAGATACGCAGTATTTT.

The chain carries TRBV2 and TRBJ2-2; 9 bases align to TRBD2. CDR3 size: 16 residues. V trimming: 6 bases; J trimming: 4 bases; junction bases outside the gene matches: 9. Germline assignment: CDR1 SNHLY and CDR2 FYNNEI. CDR3 nucleotide sequence: TGTGCCAGCAGCGCTCCAGCGGGGGGTAGCACCGGGGAGCTGTTTTTT. Translating gives CASSAPAGGSTGELFF. Complete variable domain (other parts from reference TRBV2 and TRBJ2-2): EPEVTQTPSHQVTQMGQEVILRCVPISNHLYFYWYRQILGQKVEFLVSFYNNEISEKSEIFDDQFSVERPDGSNFTLKIRSTKLEDSAMYFCASSAPAGGSTGELFFGEGSRLTVL.

This CDR3 is CSVDSFFDDGYTF. The CDR3 coding sequence is TGCAGCGTTGATTCCTTCTTCGATGATGGCTACACCTTC. The V and J genes are TRBV29-1 and TRBJ1-2; no clear D. Germline CDR1 SQVTM, CDR2 ANQGSEA. This CDR3 has 13 amino acids. V lost 3 bases and J 6 bases, leaving 14 bases between the germline ends.

This chain uses TRBV2 with TRBJ2-2; TRBD1 is a possible D gene (6 bases). From germline, CDR1 is SNHLY and CDR2 FYNNEI. The V end lost 7 bases, the J end lost 2 bases, and 11 bases lay between the germline ends. The CDR3 sequence is 14 residues long. The CDR3 DNA is TGTGCCAGCAAACAGGGTGCTAACACCGGGGAGCTGTTTTTT. It codes for CASKQGANTGELFF.

The chain carries TRBV2 and TRBJ2-7; D is possibly TRBD1 or TRBD2 (5 bases each). The CDR3 runs to 17 residues. V gave up 6 bases and J gave up 3 bases, with 24 bases separating them. Germline CDR1 reads SNHLY; CDR2 reads FYNNEI. The CDR3 DNA follows: TGTGCCAGCAGGAATCCCTCCTATTCGGGGCATAGCTACGAGCAGTACTTC. Amino acid sequence: CASRNPSYSGHSYEQYF. The full variable domain, rest sourced from reference TRBV2 and TRBJ2-7, is EPEVTQTPSHQVTQMGQEVILRCVPISNHLYFYWYRQILGQKVEFLVSFYNNEISEKSEIFDDQFSVERPDGSNFTLKIRSTKLEDSAMYFCASRNPSYSGHSYEQYFGPGTRLTVT.

The genes are TRBV25-1 and TRBJ1-1, with D possibly TRBD1 on 5 matching bases. CDR1 and CDR2 (germline): MGHDK, SYGVNS. Trimming pared 4 bases from V and 4 bases from J, leaving 16 bases between. This CDR3 region has 15 residues. CDR3 protein: CASSAPGTPGTEAFF. CDR3 coding DNA: TGTGCCAGCAGTGCTCCTGGGACCCCCGGCACTGAAGCTTTCTTT.

The CDR3 coding sequence is TGTGCCAGCAGCGGACGTAGGGGATCCACAGATACGCAGTATTTT. This gives the protein CASSGRRGSTDTQYF. The chain recombines TRBV9 with TRBJ2-3; D perhaps matches TRBD1 (5 bases). Germline assignment: CDR1 SGDLS and CDR2 YYNGEE. The CDR3 is made up of 15 amino acids. The V end was cut by 3 bases, the J end by 2 bases, with 13 bases between.

The chain recombines TRBV2 with TRBJ2-7, with TRBD1 matching 9 bases. The CDR3 runs 13 residues. The V segment lost 5 bases and the J segment 3 bases; nucleotides outside the gene matches: 2. The germline gives CDR1 SNHLY, CDR2 FYNNEI. The DNA of the CDR3 is TGTGCCAGCAGTCGGGACAGGGACTACGAGCAGTACTTC. Translated, it gives CASSRDRDYEQYF.

The chain uses TRBV29-1 and TRBJ1-2, with 8 bases matching TRBD1. Germline V lookup: CDR1 SQVTM, CDR2 ANQGSEA. This CDR3 contains 15 residues. With V trimmed by 3 bases and J by 5 bases, 11 bases remained unmatched. CDR3 region: CSVEGQANGRYGYTF. The CDR3 DNA follows: TGCAGCGTTGAGGGACAGGCTAATGGGAGATATGGCTACACCTTC.

V gene TRBV12-5 combines with J gene TRBJ2-5; D is possibly TRBD2 (5 bases). The V end lost 5 bases, the J end lost 0 bases, and 13 bases lay between the germline ends. The CDR3 loop spans 15 amino acids. CDR1 LGHNT and CDR2 FRNRAP come from the germline V gene. The CDR3, as DNA: TGTGCTAGTGGTGATTGGACGGGGTACCAAGAGACCCAGTACTTC. This sequence encodes CASGDWTGYQETQYF.

The chain combines TRBV2 with TRBJ1-5; D call uncertain. V shed 0 bases and J shed 8 bases, with 2 bases lying between them. The CDR3 is 11 amino acids. The germline gives CDR1 SNHLY, CDR2 FYNNEI. The CDR3 spells CASSEAEPQHF. The CDR3 DNA reads as TGTGCCAGCAGTGAAGCCGAGCCCCAGCATTTT.

The chain combines TRBV7-9 with TRBJ2-3; 8 bases fit TRBD2. The CDR3 runs 16 residues. Germline CDR1 and CDR2: SEHNR and FQNEAQ (reference sequence). This CDR3 reads CAGRAGVHISTDTQYF. CDR3 in DNA: TGTGCTGGGAGAGCGGGGGTTCATATTAGCACAGATACGCAGTATTTT. The entire variable domain, with the rest obtained from reference TRBV7-9 and TRBJ2-3, is as follows: DTGVSQNPRHKITKRGQNVTFRCDPISEHNRLYWYRQTLGQGPEFLTYFQNEAQLEKSRLLSDRFSAERPKGSFSTLEIQRTEQGDSAMYLCAGRAGVHISTDTQYFGPGTRLTVL.

V and J are TRBV11-2 and TRBJ2-1; D unclear. The CDR3 has 14 amino acids. CDR1 is SGHAT and CDR2 is FQNNGV in the germline V gene. Deletions cut 0 bases from V and 3 bases from J, with 6 bases between. CDR3 coding DNA: TGTGCCAGCAGCTTAGATAGCTACTACAATGAGCAGTTCTTC. Translation gives CASSLDSYYNEQFF.

V is TRBV29-1 and J is TRBJ1-1; D unclear. The CDR3 is 14 residues long. Germline values: CDR1 SQVTM, CDR2 ANQGSEA. V was clipped by 1 base and J by 4 bases, with 13 bases between them. In DNA form, the CDR3 reads TGCAGCGTTGAAGGCCAGCGAGGGAGCACTGAAGCTTTCTTT. Protein product: CSVEGQRGSTEAFF.

This clone appeared once. Other DNA sequences from this sample encode an identical CDR3 as well. This chain links TRBV30 with TRBJ2-7; 10 bases match TRBD1. The V segment lost 7 bases and the J segment 4 bases; nucleotides outside the gene matches: 4. The CDR3 spans 12 residues. Germline CDR1 is GTSNPN and CDR2 is SVGIG (reference sequence). CDR3 in amino acids: CALGQGSYEQYF. The DNA of the CDR3 is TGTGCCTTGGGACAGGGGAGTTACGAGCAGTACTTC.

V and J are TRBV29-1 and TRBJ2-1; no clear D. The germline V and J ends were trimmed by 5 bases and 5 bases, with 4 bases remaining between them. The CDR3 length is 10 residues. CDR1 and CDR2 (germline): SQVTM, ANQGSEA. The CDR3 here is CSVSDNEQFF. The CDR3 DNA reads TGCAGCGTTTCAGACAATGAGCAGTTCTTC.

The gene calls are TRBV6-5 and TRBJ1-6, with 11 bases identical to TRBD1. CDR1 and CDR2 (germline): MNHEY, SVGAGI. This CDR3 region has 14 residues. V lost 6 bases and J lost 6; bases outside the gene matches: 1. The CDR3 DNA reads TGTGCCAGCAGGGGGACAGGGGGTAATTCACCCCTCCACTTT. It is translated as CASRGTGGNSPLHF.

This chain joins TRBV30 and TRBJ1-5; D might be TRBD1 (5 bases). The V end was cut by 5 bases, the J end by 4 bases, with 12 bases between. From germline, CDR1 is GTSNPN and CDR2 SVGIG (reference sequence). This CDR3 has 13 residues. CDR3 DNA: TGTGCCTGGGGAGGGGCTGGTAATCAGCCCCAGCATTTT. Residues: CAWGGAGNQPQHF.

In its sample, this clone was seen a few times. The chain combines TRBV7-9 with TRBJ2-5; D is perhaps TRBD2 (5 bases). The V and J ends lost 6 bases and 5 bases respectively, with 22 bases between them. Germline V gene lookup returns CDR1 SEHNR and CDR2 FQNEAQ (reference sequence). This CDR3 spans 16 amino acids. This CDR3 reads CASRTTRYPRQETQYF. CDR3 bases: TGTGCCAGCAGGACTACCCGGTACCCCAGGCAGGAGACCCAGTACTTC.

This clone came up a few times. The chain recombines TRBV30 with TRBJ1-5; D is unresolved. The germline V and J ends were trimmed by 2 bases and 3 bases, with 11 bases remaining between them. Germline V gives CDR1 GTSNPN, CDR2 SVGIG (reference sequence). The CDR3 covers 14 residues. CDR3 amino acids: CAWSKEEANQPQHF. The CDR3, as DNA: TGTGCCTGGAGTAAGGAGGAGGCCAATCAGCCCCAGCATTTT.

A note on this clone: Distinct nucleotide sequences in the sample also encode this CDR3. This chain connects TRBV5-1 to TRBJ1-2, with TRBD1 matching over 8 bases. The CDR3 has 15 residues. Trimming removed 0 bases from V and 5 bases from J; junction bases left unmatched: 6. Germline-derived CDR1 and CDR2 are SGHRS and YFSETQ. The CDR3 sequence is CASSLGGQGGYGYTF. The CDR3 region has the DNA TGCGCCAGCAGCTTGGGAGGACAGGGTGGATATGGCTACACCTTC. Looking up the rest from reference TRBV5-1 and TRBJ1-2 gives the full variable domain: KAGVTQTPRYLIKTRGQQVTLSCSPISGHRSVSWYQQTPGQGLQFLFEYFSETQRNKGNFPGRFSGRQFSNSRSEMNVSTLELGDSALYLCASSLGGQGGYGYTFGSGTRLTVV.

This chain connects TRBV19 to TRBJ2-3, with 9 bases identical to TRBD2. This CDR3 has 15 residues. Germline CDR1 reads LNHDA; CDR2 reads SQIVND (reference sequence). Unmatched junction bases numbered 6, after V lost 4 bases and J lost 4 bases. In DNA, the CDR3 is TGTGCCAGTAGTAGACTAGCGGTGGGACCAGATACGCAGTATTTT. Residues: CASSRLAVGPDTQYF.

The rearrangement joins TRBV29-1 to TRBJ2-5; TRBD1 is a possible D gene (5 bases). V dropped 3 bases and J dropped 2 bases, with 10 bases sitting between them. The V gene's germline CDR1 is SQVTM and CDR2 ANQGSEA. This CDR3 is built from 13 residues. The CDR3 DNA is TGCAGCGTTGACACAGGAACACAAGAGACCCAGTACTTC. It translates to CSVDTGTQETQYF.

This chain uses TRBV9 with TRBJ1-2; D is undetermined. V lost 0 bases and J lost 4, with 10 bases in between. The germline CDR1 and CDR2 sequences are SGDLS and YYNGEE. The CDR3 consists of 14 residues. The CDR3 region is CASSVGPNAYGYTF. As DNA, the CDR3 is TGTGCCAGCAGCGTAGGCCCCAATGCCTATGGCTACACCTTC.